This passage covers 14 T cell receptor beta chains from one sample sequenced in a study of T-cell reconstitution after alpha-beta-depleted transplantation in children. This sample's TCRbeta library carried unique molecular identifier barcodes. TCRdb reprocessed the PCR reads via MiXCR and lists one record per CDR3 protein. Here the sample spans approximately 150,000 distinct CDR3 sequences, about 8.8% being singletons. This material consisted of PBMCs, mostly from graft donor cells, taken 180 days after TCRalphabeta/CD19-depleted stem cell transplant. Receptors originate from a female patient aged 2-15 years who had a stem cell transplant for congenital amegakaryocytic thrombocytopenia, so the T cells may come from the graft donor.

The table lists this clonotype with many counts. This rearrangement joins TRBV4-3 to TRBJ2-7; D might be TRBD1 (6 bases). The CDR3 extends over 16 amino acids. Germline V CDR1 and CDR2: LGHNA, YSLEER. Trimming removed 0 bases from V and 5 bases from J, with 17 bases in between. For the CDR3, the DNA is TGCGCCAGCAGCCAAGAGCCGGGACAAGCGAGCAACGAGCAGTACTTC. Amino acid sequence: CASSQEPGQASNEQYF.

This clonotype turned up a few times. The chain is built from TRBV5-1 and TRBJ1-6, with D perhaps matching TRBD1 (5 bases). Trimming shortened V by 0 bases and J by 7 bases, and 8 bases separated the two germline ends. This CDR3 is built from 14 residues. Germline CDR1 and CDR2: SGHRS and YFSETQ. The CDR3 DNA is TGCGCCAGCAGCTTGGTTCAGGGCAATTCACCCCTCCACTTT. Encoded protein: CASSLVQGNSPLHF.

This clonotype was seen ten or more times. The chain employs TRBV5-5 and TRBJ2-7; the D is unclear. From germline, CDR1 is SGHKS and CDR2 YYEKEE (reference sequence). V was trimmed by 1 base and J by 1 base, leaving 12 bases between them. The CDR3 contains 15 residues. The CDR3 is CASSLFATDSYEQYF. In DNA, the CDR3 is TGTGCCAGCAGCTTGTTTGCGACGGATTCCTACGAGCAGTACTTC.

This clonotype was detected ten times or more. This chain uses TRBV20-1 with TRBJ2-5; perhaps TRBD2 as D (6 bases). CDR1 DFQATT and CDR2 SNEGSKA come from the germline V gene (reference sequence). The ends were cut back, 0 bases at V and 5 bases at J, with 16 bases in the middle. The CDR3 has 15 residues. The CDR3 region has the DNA TGCAGTGCTAGAGATCCGCTAGCGTTTGGGGAGACCCAGTACTTC. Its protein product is CSARDPLAFGETQYF.

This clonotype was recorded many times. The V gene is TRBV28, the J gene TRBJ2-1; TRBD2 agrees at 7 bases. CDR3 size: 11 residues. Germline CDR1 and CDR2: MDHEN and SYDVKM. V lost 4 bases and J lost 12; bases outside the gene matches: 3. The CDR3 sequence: CASSSPSGQFF. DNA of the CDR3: TGTGCCAGCAGTTCACCTAGCGGGCAGTTCTTC.

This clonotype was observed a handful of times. CDR3 residues: CASSQGGASLKTQYF. The CDR3, as DNA: TGTGCCAGCAGCCAAGGCGGGGCCTCCTTAAAGACCCAGTACTTC. The V and J genes are TRBV3-1 and TRBJ2-5; weak D call: TRBD2 (6 bases). CDR3 length: 15 residues. Looked up from germline, CDR1 is LGHDT and CDR2 is YNNKEL (reference sequence). V was trimmed by 1 base and J by 6 bases, leaving 15 bases between them.

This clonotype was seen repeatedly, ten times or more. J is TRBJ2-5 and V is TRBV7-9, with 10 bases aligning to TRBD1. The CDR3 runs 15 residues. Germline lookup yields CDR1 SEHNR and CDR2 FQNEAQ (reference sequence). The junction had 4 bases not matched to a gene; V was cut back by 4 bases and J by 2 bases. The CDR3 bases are TGTGCCAGCAGCTCGGACAGGGGGGATCAAGAGACCCAGTACTTC. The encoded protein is CASSSDRGDQETQYF.

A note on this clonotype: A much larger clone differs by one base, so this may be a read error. This CDR3 reads CSSSSTGPGTFF. The CDR3 DNA reads as TGTTCCAGCAGTTCCACCGGCCCCGGGACTTTCTTT. The V and J genes are TRBV6-5 and TRBJ1-1; D gene uncertain. The germline gives CDR1 MNHEY, CDR2 SVGAGI. This CDR3 is 12 amino acids long.

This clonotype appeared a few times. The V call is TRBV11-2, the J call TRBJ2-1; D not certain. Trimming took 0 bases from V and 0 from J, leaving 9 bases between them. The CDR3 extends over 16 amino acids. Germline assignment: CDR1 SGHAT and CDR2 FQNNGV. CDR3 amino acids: CASSLEVQSSYNEQFF. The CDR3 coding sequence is TGTGCCAGCAGCTTAGAAGTCCAGAGCTCCTACAATGAGCAGTTCTTC.

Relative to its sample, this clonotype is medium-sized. CDR3 DNA sequence: TGTGCCATCAGTGAGACTACAGGGGGCGGTCAGCCCCAGCATTTT. It translates to CAISETTGGGQPQHF. V usage is TRBV10-3 and J usage is TRBJ1-5; the match to TRBD1 covers 9 bases. The CDR3 has 15 amino acids. V gave up 2 bases and J gave up 6 bases; unmatched junction bases: 5. The germline CDR1 and CDR2 sequences are ENHRY and SYGVKD.

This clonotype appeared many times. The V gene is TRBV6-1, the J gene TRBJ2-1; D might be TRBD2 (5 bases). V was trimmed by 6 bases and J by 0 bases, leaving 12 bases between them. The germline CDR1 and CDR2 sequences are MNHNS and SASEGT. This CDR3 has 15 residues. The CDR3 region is CASRNGGLSYNEQFF. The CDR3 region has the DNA TGTGCCAGCAGAAACGGAGGCCTCTCCTACAATGAGCAGTTCTTC.

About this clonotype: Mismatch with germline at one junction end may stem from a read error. CDR3 loop: CCASQLYGRHLYNEQFF. For the CDR3, the DNA is TGCTGTGCTAGTCAACTTTATGGGAGACACCTATACAATGAGCAGTTCTTC. V and J are TRBV20-1 and TRBJ2-1, with D possibly TRBD2 on 5 matching bases. Per the germline V gene, CDR1 is DFQATT and CDR2 is SNEGSKA (reference sequence). The CDR3 spans 17 residues.

Here the CDR3 DNA reads TGCAGTGCTGAAGCCGGGCCTTACGCCGAGCAGTACTTC. It translates to CSAEAGPYAEQYF. The chain employs TRBV20-1 and TRBJ2-7; D ambiguous. Trimming took 5 bases from V and 6 from J, leaving 17 bases between them. CDR3 length equals 13 residues. Per germline, CDR1 DFQATT and CDR2 SNEGSKA (reference sequence).

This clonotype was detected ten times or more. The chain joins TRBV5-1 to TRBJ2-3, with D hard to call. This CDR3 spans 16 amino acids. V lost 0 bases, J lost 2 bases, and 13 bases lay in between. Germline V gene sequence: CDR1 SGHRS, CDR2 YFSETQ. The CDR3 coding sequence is TGCGCCAGCAGCTTGGTTCTCCAACCAGACACAGATACGCAGTATTTT. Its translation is CASSLVLQPDTDTQYF.